The T cell receptor (beta chain) under discussion was sequenced for a study of tumor-infiltrating lymphocytes in primary liver carcinoma. A primer matching the constant region was used to make TCR beta cDNA from approximately 500 ng of total RNA. Libraries for TCR beta were built through three nested multiplex PCR rounds, which together made up a slightly modified ARM-PCR procedure. TCRdb recomputed calls from the multiplex PCR reads with MiXCR, one row per CDR3 protein. The data show about 64,000 distinct CDR3 sequences, roughly two thirds seen once. Without any cell sorting, roughly 18-31 mg of bulk tissue yielded co-extracted RNA and DNA. Surgeons resected the patients' primary liver carcinomas. This clonotype showed up many times. No antigen is known for it. The study, taken as a whole, reports: Found in all five tumor regions were only about 7.5-25% of top clones.

Material for sequencing was liver tumor tissue from sampling region 4. Indicated subset: tumor region T4, right-lateral pole. The TCR was taken from a man aged 40-50 years with primary liver carcinoma and hepatitis B virus infection.

CDR3 DNA sequence: TGCGCCAGCAGCTTGGAAGGGGCGAGCAATCAGCCCCAGCATTTT. It codes for CASSLEGASNQPQHF. The chain employs TRBV5-1 and TRBJ1-5, with a weak D call TRBD1 (5 bases). The germline V and J ends were trimmed by 0 bases and 1 base, with 8 bases remaining between them. The germline V gene has CDR1 SGHRS and CDR2 YFSETQ. The CDR3 length is 15 residues.